Described below is a single TCR beta chain sequence and its context. Within the sample, other DNA sequences also encode this same CDR3. This specimen belongs to a study of blood T cell repertoires in COVID-19. Study information: Researchers got acute and convalescent COVID-19 samples from the United States, Italy and Spain.

This CDR3 is built from 13 residues. J lost 4 bases, V lost 6 bases, and 4 bases had no gene match. In germline, CDR1 is MNHEY, CDR2 SVGAGI. Profiling relied on immunoSEQ multiplex PCR, and the TCRdb table lists in-frame clones only, not all of them. The profile shows some 160,000 clones, 83% of them singletons. This chain links TRBV6-5 with TRBJ2-5, with 8 positions matching TRBD2. The origin of this receptor is a woman in her sixties or seventies who had recovered from COVID-19. Sequences were obtained from peripheral blood. The CDR3 protein is CASSPAGGETQYF. DNA for the CDR3: TGTGCCAGCAGCCCCGCGGGGGGAGAGACCCAGTACTTC.